This T cell receptor beta chain was captured in a study of shared clonotypes between healthy human individuals. Notes on this clone: The antigen is not known.

Here immunoSEQ multiplex PCR was the method, and the copy in TCRdb shows in-frame clones only, minus some. This sample has hundreds of thousands of clones, with approximately 79% found just once. Study-level findings and limits: Clonotype sharing among donors, it was expected, would be affected by sequencing depth. When naive CD4 clonotypes were compared across a handful of donors, about 4.9% were shared. Estimated richness values were generally larger in naive subsets than in memory subsets.

The CD4+ fraction was divided into a CD45RA+ naive subset and a CD45RA-negative memory subset. The germline V and J ends were trimmed by 1 base and 4 bases, with 17 bases remaining between them. Germline V gene lookup returns CDR1 MNHNS and CDR2 SASEGT. The CDR3 has 16 residues. The source material was memory CD4+ T cells sorted from blood. The subset here: CD45RA-negative fraction. This clonotype was sampled from a woman younger than 45 in good health. The V gene is TRBV6-1, the J gene TRBJ2-7; D possibly matches TRBD1 or TRBD2 (5 bases each). CDR3 sequence (DNA): TGTGCCAGCAGTGAAGGGGTTGGGGGTGGGGTTTACGAGCAGTACTTC. Amino acids: CASSEGVGGGVYEQYF.